These 12 T cell receptor beta chains were sequenced from one sample in a study of OX40 agonist ivuxolimab in advanced cancers. The assay was immunoSEQ multiplex PCR, and TCRdb's table has in-frame clones only and misses some. Of roughly 70,000 clones listed, 86% are singletons. The material sequenced was CD4+ or CD8+ T cells sorted from blood, taken in a trial of the OX40 agonist ivuxolimab. All receptors come from an adult with an advanced solid tumor such as melanoma, head and neck, liver or kidney cancer.

The chain combines TRBV10-3 with TRBJ1-3; tentative D call: TRBD1 (5 bases). The CDR3 has 16 residues. Germline V gene sequence: CDR1 ENHRY, CDR2 SYGVKD. V was trimmed by 6 bases and J by 0 bases, leaving 15 bases between them. This CDR3 reads CAISVFQDISGNTIYF. Here the CDR3 DNA reads TGTGCCATCAGCGTATTCCAGGACATCTCTGGAAACACCATATATTTT.

This clone was observed once. The CDR3 reads CASRPRGDSPLHF. CDR3 DNA: TGTGCCAGCCGCCCTCGAGGGGATTCACCCCTCCACTTT. The V gene is TRBV18, the J gene TRBJ1-6; maybe TRBD1 (5 bases). CDR3 length: 13 amino acids. V shed 8 bases and J shed 8 bases, with 13 bases lying between them. Germline V CDR1 and CDR2: KGHSH, LQKENI.

This chain connects TRBV10-3 to TRBJ1-2; D might be TRBD1 (6 bases). V was cut by 7 bases and J by 0 bases, with 9 bases left in between. There are 13 residues in the CDR3. Germline loops: CDR1 ENHRY, CDR2 SYGVKD. Written as DNA, the CDR3 is TGTGCCATCACAGGGGCAGCTAACTATGGCTACACCTTC. Amino acid sequence: CAITGAANYGYTF.

The genes are TRBV7-2 and TRBJ2-5, with D perhaps matching TRBD2 (5 bases). CDR3 length equals 14 residues. V was cut by 6 bases and J by 7 bases, with 18 bases left in between. Per the germline V gene, CDR1 is SGHTA and CDR2 is FQGNSA. CDR3 nucleotide sequence: TGTGCCAGCAGGGGAGACTCGATTTCGGGGACCCAGTACTTC. Residues: CASRGDSISGTQYF.

This chain links TRBV6-6 with TRBJ1-5; TRBD1 is a possible D gene (6 bases). Germline V lookup: CDR1 MNHNY, CDR2 SVGAGI (reference sequence). CDR3 length: 16 amino acids. V was trimmed by 6 bases and J by 4 bases, leaving 19 bases between them. The CDR3 coding sequence is TGTGCCAGCAGACCCCTGACAGGCCAAGTAAATCAGCCCCAGCATTTT. It translates to CASRPLTGQVNQPQHF.

Here the CDR3 DNA reads TGTGCCAGCAGCTGGTTGAGGGGAACAGATACGCAGTATTTT. This gives the protein CASSWLRGTDTQYF. The rearrangement links TRBV7-2 to TRBJ2-3, with D possibly being TRBD1 or TRBD2 (5 bases each). Germline-derived CDR1 and CDR2 are SGHTA and FQGNSA. The CDR3 has 14 residues. Trimming stripped 4 bases from V and 3 bases from J, with 11 bases between.

This sequence joins TRBV4-2 and TRBJ1-2; tentative D call: TRBD1 (5 bases). The germline CDR1 and CDR2 sequences are LGHNA and YNFKEQ. The CDR3 length is 14 residues. With 0 bases removed from V and 2 bases from J, the gap between germline ends came to 7 bases. In nucleotides, the CDR3 is TGTGCCAGCAGCCAAGATTGGGGGAACTATGGCTACACCTTC. Translated, it gives CASSQDWGNYGYTF.

This clone was detected only a few times. The rearrangement joins TRBV20-1 to TRBJ1-5, with D unclear. V was cut by 6 bases and J by 15 bases, with 18 bases left in between. CDR1 is DFQATT and CDR2 is SNEGSKA in the germline V gene (reference sequence). This CDR3 comprises 11 residues. The CDR3 DNA reads as TGCAGTGCCCAGAGATCCGGGTTAAGGCATTTT. Residues: CSAQRSGLRHF.

This clone was counted between two and nine times. V is TRBV9 and J is TRBJ1-1; D might be TRBD1 (6 bases). The CDR3 spans 15 residues. CDR1 is SGDLS, CDR2 YYNGEE, per germline. V shed 0 bases and J shed 2 bases, with 11 bases lying between them. The CDR3 bases are TGTGCCAGCAGCGTAGCGACAGGTCCCAACACTGAAGCTTTCTTT. Translating gives CASSVATGPNTEAFF.

This clone was seen a single time. The chain joins TRBV4-2 to TRBJ1-2; 8 bases fit TRBD1. Germline V gives CDR1 LGHNA, CDR2 YNFKEQ. The CDR3 has 16 residues. The junction had 11 bases not matched to a gene; V was cut back by 0 bases and J by 8 bases. The CDR3 region has the DNA TGTGCCAGCAGCCAAGATTTGGGACAGGCACTCCAGGGCTACACCTTC. Its protein product is CASSQDLGQALQGYTF.

The chain is built from TRBV28 and TRBJ2-7; possibly TRBD1 for D (6 bases). The germline V gene has CDR1 MDHEN and CDR2 SYDVKM. This CDR3 is built from 14 residues. The V end was cut by 3 bases, the J end by 0 bases, with 9 bases between. In DNA form, the CDR3 reads TGTGCCAGCAGTTTGGGGGCTAGCTCCTACGAGCAGTACTTC. This translates into CASSLGASSYEQYF.

As regards this clone: This sample includes further DNA sequences coding for the same CDR3. The rearrangement links TRBV5-1 to TRBJ2-2, with D unclear. This CDR3 has 13 amino acids. The ends were cut back, 0 bases at V and 5 bases at J, with 5 bases in the middle. The germline gives CDR1 SGHRS, CDR2 YFSETQ. The CDR3 region has the DNA TGCGCCAGCAGCTTGGACGGTACCGGGGAGCTGTTTTTT. This translates into CASSLDGTGELFF.